This T cell receptor (beta chain) was identified during a study of cytomegalovirus exposure and HLA in healthy donors. Study-wide points: Productive status was seen about 90% or about 30% of the time for most TCR beta V segments in an earlier analysis.

The PCR made use of 60 Vbeta and 13 Jbeta primers. The assay was immunoSEQ multiplex PCR, and TCRdb's table has in-frame clones only and misses some. The table shows about 120,000 clones, with just over 15% occurring only once. A remark on this clone: Antigen specificity is unknown.

V shed 5 bases and J 3 bases; nucleotides not matched to a gene: 3. The CDR3 runs 16 residues. The germline V gene has CDR1 SGHTA and CDR2 FQGNSA. The rearrangement joins TRBV7-2 to TRBJ2-3; 15 bases match TRBD2. Material: PBMCs. The TCR was taken from a woman under 30 in good health and CMV-seronegative. The CDR3 is CASSEGLAGGTDTQYF. The CDR3 DNA follows: TGTGCCAGCAGCGAAGGACTAGCGGGGGGGACAGATACGCAGTATTTT.